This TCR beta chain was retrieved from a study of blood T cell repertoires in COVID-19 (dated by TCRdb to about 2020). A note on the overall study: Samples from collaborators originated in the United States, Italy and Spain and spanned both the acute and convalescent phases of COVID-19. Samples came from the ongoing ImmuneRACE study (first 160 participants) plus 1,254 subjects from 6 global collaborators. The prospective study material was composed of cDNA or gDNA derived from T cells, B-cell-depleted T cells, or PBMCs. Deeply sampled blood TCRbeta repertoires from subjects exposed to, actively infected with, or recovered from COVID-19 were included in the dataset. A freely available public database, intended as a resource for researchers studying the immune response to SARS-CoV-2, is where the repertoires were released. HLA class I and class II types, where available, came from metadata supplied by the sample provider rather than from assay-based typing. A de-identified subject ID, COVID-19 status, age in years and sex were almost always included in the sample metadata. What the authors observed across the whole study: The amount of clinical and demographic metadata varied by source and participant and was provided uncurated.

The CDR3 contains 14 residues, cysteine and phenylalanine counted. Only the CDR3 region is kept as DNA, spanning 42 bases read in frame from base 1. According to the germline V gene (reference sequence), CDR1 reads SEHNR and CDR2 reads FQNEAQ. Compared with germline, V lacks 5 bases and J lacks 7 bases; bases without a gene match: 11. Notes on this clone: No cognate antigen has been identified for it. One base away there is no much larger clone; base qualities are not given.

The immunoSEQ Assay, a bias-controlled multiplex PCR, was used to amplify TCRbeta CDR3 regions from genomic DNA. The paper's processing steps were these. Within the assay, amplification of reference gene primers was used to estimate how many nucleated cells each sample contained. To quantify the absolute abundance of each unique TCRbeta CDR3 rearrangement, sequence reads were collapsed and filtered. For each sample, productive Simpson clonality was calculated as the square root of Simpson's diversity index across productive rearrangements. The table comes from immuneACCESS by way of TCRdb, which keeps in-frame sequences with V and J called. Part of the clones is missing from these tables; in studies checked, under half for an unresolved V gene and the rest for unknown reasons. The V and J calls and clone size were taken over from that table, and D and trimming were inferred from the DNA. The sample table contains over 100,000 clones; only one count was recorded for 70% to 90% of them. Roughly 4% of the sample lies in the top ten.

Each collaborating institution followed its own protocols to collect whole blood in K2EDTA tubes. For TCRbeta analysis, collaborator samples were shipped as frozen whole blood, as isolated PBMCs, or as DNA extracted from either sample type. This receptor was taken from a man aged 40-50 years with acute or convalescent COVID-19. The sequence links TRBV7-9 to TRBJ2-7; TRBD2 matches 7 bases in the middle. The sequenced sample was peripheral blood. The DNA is TGTGCCAGCAGCCCAAGCGGGGCAGAGGGGGAGCAGTACTTC. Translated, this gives CASSPSGAEGEQYF. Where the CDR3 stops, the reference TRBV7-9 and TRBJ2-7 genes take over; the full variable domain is DTGVSQNPRHKITKRGQNVTFRCDPISEHNRLYWYRQTLGQGPEFLTYFQNEAQLEKSRLLSDRFSAERPKGSFSTLEIQRTEQGDSAMYLCASSPSGAEGEQYFGPGTRLTVT.